This TCR beta chain is drawn from a study of blood T cell repertoires in COVID-19. Study-wide background: Acute and convalescent COVID-19 samples came from the United States, Italy and Spain. Sources were T cells, B-cell-depleted T cells, or PBMCs; the material itself was cDNA or gDNA.

Germline V gene data show CDR1 as LGHNT and CDR2 as FRNRAP. With 4 bases removed from V and 6 bases from J, the gap between germline ends came to 15 bases. This CDR3 has 15 residues. Original processing methods: Amplifying reference gene primers gave estimates of nucleated cell counts. Here immunoSEQ multiplex PCR was the method, and the copy in TCRdb shows in-frame clones only, minus some. From that table come the V and J calls and clone size; the DNA was used to work out D and trimming. The table includes about 170,000 clones, more than 65% detected once. Material: peripheral blood. This TCR came from a man aged 65 to 79 with active or convalescent COVID-19. The genes are TRBV12-5 and TRBJ2-2, with a weak D call TRBD1 (5 bases). The CDR3 sequence is CASGSTATGPGELFF. For the CDR3, the DNA is TGTGCTAGTGGTTCCACCGCTACAGGCCCCGGGGAGCTGTTTTTT.